This is a list of T cell receptor beta chains from one sample in a study of shared clonotypes between healthy human individuals. Measured with immunoSEQ multiplex PCR; TCRdb has only the in-frame clones, and not every one. The sample consists of 300,000 to 400,000 clones, more than 60% of them appearing once. Sample: memory CD4+ T cells sorted from blood. These receptors were obtained from a young man in good health. CDR3s include the opening cysteine and the closing phenylalanine or tryptophan. Each record gives: J gene, clone size, D gene, V gene, CDR3 DNA, CDR3 protein. A D gene is named only where the DNA matches it firmly. Size tells how often a clone was seen (once, few, many) or the class of an expanded clone, and some rows leave it out.

TRBJ2-3,once,TRBD1,TRBV2,TGTGCCAGCAGTGTTGAGGACAGGGGAGTGGGCACAGATACGCAGTATTTT,CASSVEDRGVGTDTQYF
TRBJ2-5,-,-,TRBV30,TGTGCCTGGAGTGTAAAAGGGGCAGAGACCCAGTACTTC,CAWSVKGAETQYF
TRBJ2-3,-,-,TRBV18,TGTGCCAGCTCACCACCGGGGGGGCCTATTATCACAGATACGCAGTATTTT,CASSPPGGPIITDTQYF
TRBJ2-5,-,-,TRBV29-1,TGCAGCGTCCGATCCAACAGTGAAGAGACCCAGTACTTC,CSVRSNSEETQYF
TRBJ2-7,many,-,TRBV10-3,TGTGCCATCACCCCTAATCCAAACTACGAGCAGTACTTC,CAITPNPNYEQYF
TRBJ2-2,-,-,TRBV15,TGTGCCACCAGCAGAGATTCAGCTTCCGGGGAGCTGTTTTTT,CATSRDSASGELFF
TRBJ2-1,-,-,TRBV19,TGTGCCAGTAAATCGGATAGGTCCTACAATGAGCAGTTCTTC,CASKSDRSYNEQFF
TRBJ1-1,-,-,TRBV5-1,TGCGCCAGCAGTAAACTCAATCCCGCGAACACTGAAGCTTTCTTT,CASSKLNPANTEAFF
TRBJ2-3,-,-,TRBV5-4,TGTGCCAGCAGCTTTCCGGGCTTACGGGAACCAGATACGCAGTATTTT,CASSFPGLREPDTQYF
TRBJ1-2,many,-,TRBV7-2,TGTGCCAGCAAGGGGCAGGGCAGGGGCTACACCTTC,CASKGQGRGYTF
TRBJ2-1,few,TRBD2,TRBV10-3,TGTGCCATCAGTGAGTCGCGACCGGGCCCCGGGACTAGCCCTCGGGAGATTGAGCAGTTCTTC,CAISESRPGPGTSPREIEQFF
TRBJ1-3,-,-,TRBV25-1,TGTGCCAGCAGTGACTCAATGAAATCTGGAAACACCATATATTTT,CASSDSMKSGNTIYF